The 4 T cell receptor beta chains in this list originate from one sample, sequenced in a study of OX40 agonist ivuxolimab in advanced cancers. Clones were sequenced by immunoSEQ multiplex PCR, and TCRdb holds only the in-frame ones, with some missing. This sample has tens of thousands of clones; around 89% occur once, and the top ten carry 35% to 45%. The specimen was CD4+ or CD8+ T cells sorted from blood, collected in a trial of the OX40 agonist ivuxolimab. These receptor sequences come from an adult with an advanced solid tumor such as melanoma, head and neck, liver or kidney cancer.

The CDR3 spells CASSQDKQSSYEQYF. The CDR3 bases are TGCGCCAGCAGCCAAGACAAACAGAGCTCCTACGAGCAGTACTTC. The chain has TRBV4-1 and TRBJ2-7; D remains unclear. Germline V gene sequence: CDR1 MGHRA, CDR2 YSYEKL. CDR3 length: 15 residues. With 0 bases removed from V and 0 bases from J, the gap between germline ends came to 9 bases.

This rearrangement joins TRBV7-8 to TRBJ2-3, with D uncertain. The CDR3 extends over 14 amino acids. Trimming took 1 base from V and 6 from J, leaving 11 bases between them. The germline V gene has CDR1 SGHVS and CDR2 FQNEAQ. CDR3 bases: TGTGCCAGCAGCTTAGTCTTAGATGAGGATACGCAGTATTTT. The encoded protein is CASSLVLDEDTQYF. Using reference TRBV7-8 and TRBJ2-3 for the parts outside the CDR3, the full variable domain is GAGVSQSPRYKVAKRGQDVALRCDPISGHVSLFWYQQALGQGPEFLTYFQNEAQLDKSGLPSDRFFAERPEGSVSTLKIQRTQQEDSAVYLCASSLVLDEDTQYFGPGTRLTVL.

In this sample, this clone turned up once. V is TRBV28 and J is TRBJ2-5, with TRBD1 matching over 7 bases. The germline V gene has CDR1 MDHEN and CDR2 SYDVKM. J lost 4 bases, V lost 6 bases, and 8 bases had no gene match. The CDR3 is 14 residues long. This CDR3 reads CASSLQGLVETQYF. The DNA of the CDR3 is TGTGCCAGCAGCTTACAGGGGTTGGTAGAGACCCAGTACTTC.

V and J are TRBV7-8 and TRBJ2-3, with 8 bases lining up with TRBD2. Germline V gene lookup returns CDR1 SGHVS and CDR2 FQNEAQ. The CDR3 has 16 amino acids. Trimming at V came to 1 base and at J to 1 base, leaving 4 bases not matched to a gene. The CDR3 reads CASSLGTSPRTDTQYF. CDR3 DNA sequence: TGTGCCAGCAGCTTAGGGACTAGCCCCCGCACAGATACGCAGTATTTT.